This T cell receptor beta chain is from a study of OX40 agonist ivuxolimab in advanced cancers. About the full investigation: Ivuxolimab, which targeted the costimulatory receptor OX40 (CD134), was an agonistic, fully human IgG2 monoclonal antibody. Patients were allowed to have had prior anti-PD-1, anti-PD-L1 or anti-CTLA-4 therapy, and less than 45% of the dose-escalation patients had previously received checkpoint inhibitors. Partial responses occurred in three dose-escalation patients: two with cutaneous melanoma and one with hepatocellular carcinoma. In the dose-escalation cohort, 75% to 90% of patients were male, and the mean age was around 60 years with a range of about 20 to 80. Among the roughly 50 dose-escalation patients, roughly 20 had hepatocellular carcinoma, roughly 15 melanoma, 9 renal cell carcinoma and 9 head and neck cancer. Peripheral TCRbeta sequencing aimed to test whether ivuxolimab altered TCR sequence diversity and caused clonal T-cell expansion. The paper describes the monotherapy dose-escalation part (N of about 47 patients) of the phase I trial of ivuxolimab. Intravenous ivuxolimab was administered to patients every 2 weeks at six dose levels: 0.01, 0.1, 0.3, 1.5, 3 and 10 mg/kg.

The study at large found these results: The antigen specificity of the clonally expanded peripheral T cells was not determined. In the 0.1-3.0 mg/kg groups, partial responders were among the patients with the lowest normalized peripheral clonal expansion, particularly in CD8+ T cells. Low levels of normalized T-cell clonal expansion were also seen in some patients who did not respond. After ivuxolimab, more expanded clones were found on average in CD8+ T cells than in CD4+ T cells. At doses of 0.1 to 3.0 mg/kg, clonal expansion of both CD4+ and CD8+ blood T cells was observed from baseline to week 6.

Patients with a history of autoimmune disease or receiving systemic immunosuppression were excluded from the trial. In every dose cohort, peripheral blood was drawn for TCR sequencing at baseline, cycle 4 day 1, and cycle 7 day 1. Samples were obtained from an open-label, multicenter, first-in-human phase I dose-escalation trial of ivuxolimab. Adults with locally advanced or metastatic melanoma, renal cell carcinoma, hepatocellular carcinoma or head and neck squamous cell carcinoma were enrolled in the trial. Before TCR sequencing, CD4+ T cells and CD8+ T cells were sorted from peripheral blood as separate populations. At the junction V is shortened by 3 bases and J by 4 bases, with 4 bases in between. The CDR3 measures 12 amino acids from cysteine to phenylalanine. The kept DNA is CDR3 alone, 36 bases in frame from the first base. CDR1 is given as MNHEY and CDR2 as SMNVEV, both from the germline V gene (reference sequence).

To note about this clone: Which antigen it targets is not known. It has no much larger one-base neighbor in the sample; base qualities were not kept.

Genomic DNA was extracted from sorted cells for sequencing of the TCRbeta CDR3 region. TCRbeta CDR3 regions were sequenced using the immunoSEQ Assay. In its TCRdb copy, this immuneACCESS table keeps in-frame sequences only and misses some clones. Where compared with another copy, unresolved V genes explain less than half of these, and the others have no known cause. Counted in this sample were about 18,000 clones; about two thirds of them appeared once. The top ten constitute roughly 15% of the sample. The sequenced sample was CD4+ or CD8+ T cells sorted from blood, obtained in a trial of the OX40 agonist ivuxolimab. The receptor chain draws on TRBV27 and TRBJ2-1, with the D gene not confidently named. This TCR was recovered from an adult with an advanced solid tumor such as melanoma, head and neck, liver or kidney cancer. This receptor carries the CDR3 CASSFSYNEQFF. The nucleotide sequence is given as TGTGCCAGCAGTTTCTCTTACAATGAGCAGTTCTTC.